Below, 19 T cell receptor beta chains from the same sample are listed, as sequenced in a study of OX40 agonist ivuxolimab in advanced cancers. Library creation used the immunoSEQ multiplex PCR assay. Sourced from immuneACCESS, this table was stored by TCRdb with only in-frame sequences that have V and J called. A share of the clones is absent; for the studies checked, an unresolved V gene accounts for under half, and the remainder has no known explanation. Present in this sample are around 57,000 clones, 86% of which were seen just once. The ten largest clones take up roughly 1.1% of the sample. Sample: CD4+ or CD8+ T cells sorted from blood, taken in a trial of the OX40 agonist ivuxolimab. The receptor set was obtained from an adult with an advanced solid tumor such as melanoma, head and neck, liver or kidney cancer.

CDR3 sequence (DNA): TGTGCCAGCAGTTTATCGATGTGGGACACAGATACGCAGTATTTT. Translated, it gives CASSLSMWDTDTQYF. This rearrangement joins TRBV27 to TRBJ2-3; D is ambiguous. The germline V gene has CDR1 MNHEY and CDR2 SMNVEV (reference sequence). V lost 0 bases and J 2 bases, leaving 9 bases between the germline ends. The CDR3 loop spans 15 amino acids.

Only a few counts were recorded for this clone. Distinct nucleotide sequences in the sample also encode this CDR3. V is TRBV5-4 and J is TRBJ1-3; the match to TRBD1 covers 9 bases. The CDR3 is 15 amino acids. CDR1 is SGHNT, CDR2 YYREEE, per germline (reference sequence). V gave up 3 bases and J gave up 2 bases; unmatched junction bases: 3. In nucleotides, the CDR3 is TGTGCCAGCAGCTCGGGACAGGGTGCTGGAAACACCATATATTTT. Its protein product is CASSSGQGAGNTIYF.

The chain combines TRBV18 with TRBJ1-1; 7 positions agree with TRBD1. J gave up 0 bases and V 6 bases, and 10 bases lay outside the gene matches. The CDR3 covers 16 residues. Germline CDR1 is KGHSH and CDR2 is LQKENI. DNA of the CDR3: TGTGCCAGCTCCCTCGGGACAGCGACCATGAACACTGAAGCTTTCTTT. Its translation: CASSLGTATMNTEAFF.

This chain uses TRBV9 with TRBJ1-3; no clear D. Germline V gene sequence: CDR1 SGDLS, CDR2 YYNGEE. The CDR3 runs 15 residues. The V gene lost 6 bases and the J gene lost 0 bases, with 13 bases spanning the gap. The CDR3 DNA reads TGTGCCAGCACCCAAAATGGTGACTCTGGAAACACCATATATTTT. Translated, it gives CASTQNGDSGNTIYF.

The chain uses TRBV29-1 and TRBJ1-2; D possibly corresponds to TRBD1 (6 bases). Germline CDR1 and CDR2: SQVTM and ANQGSEA. The CDR3 has 12 residues. Trimming cost V 4 bases and J 6 bases, with 12 bases left between them. The CDR3 bases are TGCAGCGTTGTGGGGGGCAAGGATGGCTACACCTTC. Translating gives CSVVGGKDGYTF.

The chain links TRBV10-3 to TRBJ2-7; no clear D gene. The CDR3 length is 13 residues. V lost 8 bases to trimming and J lost 4 bases, with 15 bases between them. Germline lookup yields CDR1 ENHRY and CDR2 SYGVKD. This CDR3 is CAIAPNQLYEQYF. For the CDR3, the DNA is TGTGCCATCGCCCCAAACCAACTTTACGAGCAGTACTTC.

V is TRBV4-1 and J is TRBJ1-1, with TRBD1 as a possible D gene (5 bases). Between the trimmed V and J ends, which lost 8 bases and 4 bases, there was a span of 23 bases. Germline V gene sequence: CDR1 MGHRA, CDR2 YSYEKL. This CDR3 region has 16 residues. CDR3 protein: CASRGGVLAGGTEAFF. The CDR3 coding sequence is TGCGCCAGCCGCGGGGGGGTGTTGGCTGGGGGCACTGAAGCTTTCTTT.

This sequence joins TRBV7-8 and TRBJ1-1; D perhaps matches TRBD1 (5 bases). From germline, CDR1 is SGHVS and CDR2 FQNEAQ. The CDR3 is made up of 16 amino acids. Trimming left V 4 bases short and J 1 base short, with 16 bases between. CDR3 residues: CASSSTGDGWNTEAFF. The CDR3 DNA is TGTGCCAGCAGCTCCACTGGGGACGGATGGAACACTGAAGCTTTCTTT. The full variable domain, in which reference TRBV7-8 and TRBJ1-1 provide the parts outside the CDR3, is GAGVSQSPRYKVAKRGQDVALRCDPISGHVSLFWYQQALGQGPEFLTYFQNEAQLDKSGLPSDRFFAERPEGSVSTLKIQRTQQEDSAVYLCASSSTGDGWNTEAFFGQGTRLTVV.

The chain uses TRBV6-1 and TRBJ1-5; D not resolved. The CDR3 has 13 amino acids. V lost 6 bases to trimming and J lost 3 bases, with 9 bases between them. Germline lookup yields CDR1 MNHNS and CDR2 SASEGT. CDR3 in amino acids: CASRPGFNQPQHF. As DNA, the CDR3 is TGTGCCAGCAGACCAGGATTCAATCAGCCCCAGCATTTT.

This chain connects TRBV6-1 to TRBJ2-3; 12 bases agree with TRBD2. Germline lookup yields CDR1 MNHNS and CDR2 SASEGT. V shed 9 bases and J 11 bases; nucleotides not matched to a gene: 9. The CDR3 has 13 amino acids. The CDR3 region has the DNA TGTGCCAGTAAGACTAGCGGGAGCTATATGCAGTATTTT. Its protein product is CASKTSGSYMQYF.

This rearrangement joins TRBV6-1 to TRBJ2-7; 7 nucleotides align to TRBD2. Germline V gene data show CDR1 as MNHNS and CDR2 as SASEGT. CDR3 size: 13 residues. The V and J ends lost 9 bases and 6 bases, in that order; junction bases with no gene match: 11. The CDR3 loop reads CASSGGDSVEQYF. CDR3 sequence (DNA): TGTGCCAGTTCTGGGGGGGACTCTGTCGAGCAGTACTTC.

The chain combines TRBV27 with TRBJ2-5; weak D call: TRBD2 (6 bases). Germline CDR1 reads MNHEY; CDR2 reads SMNVEV (reference sequence). V was pared by 3 bases and J by 1 base, with 12 bases between. The CDR3 runs 15 residues. As DNA, the CDR3 is TGTGCCAGCAGTTTGGAGGGGAAGTTCCAAGAGACCCAGTACTTC. Encoded protein: CASSLEGKFQETQYF.

V is TRBV18 and J is TRBJ1-1; TRBD1 matches 12 bases. Unmatched junction bases numbered 8, after V lost 3 bases and J lost 6 bases. CDR1 and CDR2 from the germline V gene are KGHSH and LQKENI. The CDR3 runs 16 residues. The CDR3 region has the DNA TGTGCCAGCTCACCCCCCGGGACAGGGGGCCTGTCTGAAGCTTTCTTT. Protein product: CASSPPGTGGLSEAFF.

V is TRBV28 and J is TRBJ1-4; D ambiguous. Trimming cost V 1 base and J 0 bases, with 9 bases left between them. The CDR3 loop spans 16 amino acids. Germline V lookup: CDR1 MDHEN, CDR2 SYDVKM. CDR3 sequence reads: CASSLFRPTTNEKLFF. DNA of the CDR3: TGTGCCAGCAGTTTATTCCGGCCAACAACTAATGAAAAACTGTTTTTT.

The chain joins TRBV6-1 to TRBJ2-7; a possible D gene is TRBD1 (5 bases). The V gene's germline CDR1 is MNHNS and CDR2 SASEGT. The CDR3 runs to 13 residues. V was clipped by 4 bases and J by 1 base, with 8 bases between them. The CDR3 spells CASSGQLSYEQYF. CDR3 in DNA: TGTGCCAGCAGTGGACAGCTTTCCTACGAGCAGTACTTC.

V and J are TRBV7-9 and TRBJ1-2; D perhaps matches TRBD1 (5 bases). The CDR3 length is 15 residues. Germline-derived CDR1 and CDR2 are SEHNR and FQNEAQ (reference sequence). V was cut by 4 bases and J by 0 bases, with 12 bases left in between. CDR3 coding DNA: TGTGCCAGCAGCTATCGACAGACAACTAACTATGGCTACACCTTC. It is translated as CASSYRQTTNYGYTF.

J is TRBJ1-3 and V is TRBV4-1, with 10 positions matching TRBD1. The CDR3 runs 17 residues. The J segment lost 3 bases and the V segment lost 3 bases, leaving 8 bases of the junction unmatched. The germline gives CDR1 MGHRA, CDR2 YSYEKL. The CDR3 DNA reads TGCGCCAGCAGCCAGACAATGACAGGGGGCAATGGAAACACCATATATTTT. It codes for CASSQTMTGGNGNTIYF.

The rearrangement links TRBV28 to TRBJ2-1, with D possibly matching TRBD2 (6 bases). Trimming took 5 bases from V and 0 from J, leaving 14 bases between them. The V gene's germline CDR1 is MDHEN and CDR2 SYDVKM. The CDR3 covers 16 residues. CDR3 bases: TGTGCCAGCAGTGCCATGTTAGCGGCCTCCTACAATGAGCAGTTCTTC. It translates to CASSAMLAASYNEQFF.

The chain recombines TRBV21-1 with TRBJ2-1; the D call in the table, TRBD2, was not verified against the DNA. TRBV21-1 is described as a pseudogene. This CDR3 is 16 amino acids long. The CDR3 region is CASSNWTSGRANEQFF. CDR3 nucleotides: TGTGCCAGCAGCAATTGGACTAGCGGGAGGGCCAATGAGCAGTTCTTC.